These T cell receptor beta chains were read from a single sample in a study of shared clonotypes between healthy human individuals. Clones were sequenced by immunoSEQ multiplex PCR, and TCRdb holds only the in-frame ones, with some missing. Of approximately 810,000 clones in the sample, about 91% were seen once. The specimen was naive CD8+ T cells sorted from blood. These receptors were taken from a man younger than 40 in good health. CDR3s include the opening cysteine and the closing phenylalanine or tryptophan. Fields, in order: J gene, D gene, clone size, V gene, CDR3 protein, CDR3 DNA. The D gene is left open where the match is weak. The size of a clone is reported for some rows only, either as once, few or many, or as a class for expanded clones.

TRBJ2-7 TRBD2 - TRBV7-9 CASTSLVTGGPGEQYF TGTGCCAGCACCTCCCTGGTGACGGGAGGGCCGGGCGAGCAGTACTTC
TRBJ2-7 - - TRBV9 CASSVEQGYEQYF TGTGCCAGCAGCGTAGAACAGGGCTACGAGCAGTACTTC
TRBJ2-2 TRBD2 - TRBV15 CATSREEILAGDTGELFF TGTGCCACCAGCAGAGAGGAGATTCTAGCGGGAGACACCGGGGAGCTGTTTTTT
TRBJ2-3 - - TRBV28 CASSLSLSSGTDTQYF TGTGCCAGCAGTTTATCCCTCTCTAGCGGCACAGATACGCAGTATTTT
TRBJ2-1 TRBD2 - TRBV13 CASSFGVAGATYNEQFF TGTGCCAGCAGCTTCGGGGTAGCGGGGGCCACCTACAATGAGCAGTTCTTC
TRBJ2-7 - once TRBV20-1 CSARDTYEQYF TGCAGTGCTAGAGATACCTACGAGCAGTACTTC
TRBJ2-2 - - TRBV5-6 CASSLSGYSTNTGELFF TGTGCCAGCAGCTTGAGTGGATACTCGACGAACACCGGGGAGCTGTTTTTT
TRBJ1-1 - - TRBV4-1 CASSQRAMNTEAFF TGCGCCAGCAGCCAACGAGCAATGAACACTGAAGCTTTCTTT
TRBJ1-2 - - TRBV5-1 CASSSNQYSYGYTF TGCGCCAGCAGTTCAAACCAATACAGCTATGGCTACACCTTC
TRBJ2-1 - - TRBV29-1 CSVVGEASLNEQFF TGCAGCGTTGTGGGGGAGGCCTCCCTCAATGAGCAGTTCTTC
TRBJ2-2 - - TRBV10-3 CAIWTERSTGELFF TGTGCCATCTGGACGGAGCGGAGCACCGGGGAGCTGTTTTTT
TRBJ2-7 - - TRBV7-2 CASSLIEGGYEQYF TGTGCCAGCAGCTTAATTGAGGGCGGATACGAGCAGTACTTC
TRBJ1-1 - - TRBV18 CASSPVGPGDLLEAFF TGTGCCAGCTCACCCGTGGGTCCAGGGGATCTTCTGGAAGCTTTCTTT
TRBJ2-1 - - TRBV19 CASSPTGNEQFF TGTGCCAGTAGCCCCACAGGCAATGAGCAGTTCTTC
TRBJ2-7 TRBD2 - TRBV30 CAWSPGLARYEQYF TGTGCCTGGAGTCCGGGACTAGCGAGATACGAGCAGTACTTC
TRBJ1-4 TRBD1 - TRBV27 CASSTTGLNEKLFF TGTGCCAGCAGCACGACAGGGCTAAATGAAAAACTGTTTTTT
TRBJ2-2 - - TRBV7-6 CASSLEFGYTGELFF TGTGCCAGCAGCTTAGAGTTTGGGTACACCGGGGAGCTGTTTTTT
TRBJ2-1 - - TRBV11-3 CASSPGLGEQFF TGTGCCAGCAGCCCCGGTCTAGGTGAGCAGTTCTTC
TRBJ2-7 TRBD1 - TRBV27 CASAGTDNYEQYF TGTGCCAGCGCCGGGACAGACAATTACGAGCAGTACTTC
TRBJ1-2 - - TRBV29-1 CSVALSMGAPNGYTF TGCAGCGTCGCCCTTTCAATGGGAGCTCCAAATGGCTACACCTTC
TRBJ1-5 - - TRBV6-4 CASTAVVDQPQHF TGTGCCAGCACGGCAGTCGTAGATCAGCCCCAGCATTTT
TRBJ2-1 TRBD2 - TRBV19 CASSITSGSLDEQFF TGTGCCAGTAGTATTACTAGCGGGAGTCTCGATGAGCAGTTCTTC
TRBJ1-5 - - TRBV9 CASSSGYSNQPQHF TGTGCCAGCAGCTCAGGTTATAGCAATCAGCCCCAGCATTTT
TRBJ2-2 TRBD1 - TRBV27 CASSSFWDRGPLDTGELFF TGTGCCAGCAGTAGCTTTTGGGACAGGGGGCCGTTGGACACCGGGGAGCTGTTTTTT
TRBJ2-7 - - TRBV4-3 CASSHSAESSYEQYF TGCGCCAGCAGCCATTCCGCCGAGAGCTCCTACGAGCAGTACTTC
TRBJ2-3 TRBD2 - TRBV4-1 CASSQPTSGASTDTQYF TGCGCCAGCAGCCAACCGACTAGCGGAGCTAGCACAGATACGCAGTATTTT
TRBJ2-7 - - TRBV13 CASSFMSGETYEQYF TGTGCCAGCAGCTTCATGTCGGGGGAGACGTACGAGCAGTACTTC
TRBJ2-7 TRBD1 - TRBV2 CASSEKFWTGNSYEQYF TGTGCCAGCAGTGAAAAATTTTGGACAGGGAACTCCTACGAGCAGTACTTC
TRBJ2-7 - - TRBV13 CASSPTGDGSYEQYF TGTGCCAGCAGCCCAACAGGAGACGGTTCCTACGAGCAGTACTTC
TRBJ2-7 - - TRBV5-6 CASSLVRDTYEQYF TGTGCCAGCAGCTTGGTTCGGGATACCTACGAGCAGTACTTC
TRBJ2-7 - - TRBV7-6 CASSLLGSSYEQYF TGTGCCAGCAGCCTCTTAGGGAGCTCCTACGAGCAGTACTTC